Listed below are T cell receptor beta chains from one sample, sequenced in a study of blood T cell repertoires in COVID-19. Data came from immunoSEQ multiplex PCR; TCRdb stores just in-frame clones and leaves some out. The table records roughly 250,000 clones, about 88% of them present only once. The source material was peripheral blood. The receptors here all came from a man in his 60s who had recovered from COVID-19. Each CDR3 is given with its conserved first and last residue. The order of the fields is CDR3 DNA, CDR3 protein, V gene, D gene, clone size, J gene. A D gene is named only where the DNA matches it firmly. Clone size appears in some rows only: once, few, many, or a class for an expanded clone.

TGTGCCAGCAGCCGGGAACGAGACAGGGGCGAAAAACTGTTTTTT CASSRERDRGEKLFF TRBV5-6 TRBD1 NA TRBJ1-4
TGTGCCAGCAGCGCCTTAGGACAAATGAACACTGAAGCTTTCTTT CASSALGQMNTEAFF TRBV9 NA NA TRBJ1-1
TGCGCCAGCAGCTCGAACCCCGGGACTAGCGGGTACGAGCAGTTCTTC CASSSNPGTSGYEQFF TRBV5-1 TRBD2 NA TRBJ2-1
TGTGCCAGCAGCCAAGGTCGACGGGCGGGGGGGAACACTGAAGCTTTCTTT CASSQGRRAGGNTEAFF TRBV4-2 NA NA TRBJ1-1
TGTGCCTCCAGTGGGGGGGCAATCAACACCGGGGAGCTGTTTTTT CASSGGAINTGELFF TRBV19 NA NA TRBJ2-2
TGTGCCAGCTCACCACGTTCTAGCGGGGGGGCCGCCTACGAGCAGTACTTC CASSPRSSGGAAYEQYF TRBV18 TRBD2 NA TRBJ2-7
TGTGCCAGCAGCGTACATAGGAGCACTGAAGCTTTCTTT CASSVHRSTEAFF TRBV9 NA once TRBJ1-1
TGTGCCATCAGTTACCGGACAGGGTTTGGCTACACCTTC CAISYRTGFGYTF TRBV10-3 TRBD1 NA TRBJ1-2
TGTGCCAGCAGTTCTAGCAGATTGGACTCCGAGCAGTACTTC CASSSSRLDSEQYF TRBV7-2 NA NA TRBJ2-7
TGTGCCAGCAGCTTGGGGGGGGTACCCTATGGCTACACCTTC CASSLGGVPYGYTF TRBV5-4 NA NA TRBJ1-2
TGTGCCACCAGCAACCCACAGGGGGCAGGAGAGACCCAGTACTTC CATSNPQGAGETQYF TRBV15 TRBD1 NA TRBJ2-5
TGTGCCAGCTCGTGGCAGAACTACGAGCAGTACTTC CASSWQNYEQYF TRBV18 NA NA TRBJ2-7
TGTGCCAGCAGCCCCCGGGGAGGGGTGGACACCGGGGAGCTGTTTTTT CASSPRGGVDTGELFF TRBV7-9 TRBD2 once TRBJ2-2
TGTGCCAGCACGAACTATCAGGGAAAGGGTTCACCCCTCCACTTT CASTNYQGKGSPLHF TRBV7-2 NA NA TRBJ1-6
TGTGCCAGCAGCTTAAGACCCACGGGGGGGACCACTGAAGCTTTCTTT CASSLRPTGGTTEAFF TRBV7-8 NA NA TRBJ1-1
TGTGCCAGCAGTTTCTCAGGGGCGGCCAAAAACATTCAGTACTTC CASSFSGAAKNIQYF TRBV27 NA NA TRBJ2-4
TGTGCCAGCTCACCAACGGCGGTCGCCACTGAAGCTTTCTTT CASSPTAVATEAFF TRBV18 NA few TRBJ1-1
TGTGCCAGCAGTTCCTGGACAGGAGTTAACTATGGCTACACCTTC CASSSWTGVNYGYTF TRBV27 TRBD1 once TRBJ1-2
TGTGCCAGCAGAATGACAGGGGTTACTGAAGCTTTCTTT CASRMTGVTEAFF TRBV2 TRBD1 NA TRBJ1-1
TGTGCCAGCAGCTTCCGGGACTCTTTCTACAATGAGCAGTTCTTC CASSFRDSFYNEQFF TRBV9 NA NA TRBJ2-1
TGCAGTGCGAGTCTTTCACGGGGGCGGGGGAATGAGCAGTTCTTC CSASLSRGRGNEQFF TRBV20-1 NA NA TRBJ2-1
TGCGCCAGCAGCTCAGGACAGTTACAAGAGACCCAGTACTTC CASSSGQLQETQYF TRBV5-1 NA NA TRBJ2-5
TGTGCCAGTAGTATACTGGGACAGGAGCAGTACTTC CASSILGQEQYF TRBV19 TRBD1 NA TRBJ2-7
TGCGCCAGCTGGGACAGGGGAAAGACCTACGAGCAGTACTTC CASWDRGKTYEQYF TRBV5-1 TRBD1 NA TRBJ2-7
TGCGCCAGCAGCTCAATAGCAGGGGGGGAGACCCAGTACTTC CASSSIAGGETQYF TRBV5-1 NA NA TRBJ2-5
TGTGCCAGCAGCCAAGATCGTAGCGGGGGGGCCTACGAGCAGTACTTC CASSQDRSGGAYEQYF TRBV14 TRBD2 NA TRBJ2-7
TGCGCCAGCTCAGGGGGCGCGGACAATCAGCCCCAGCATTTT CASSGGADNQPQHF TRBV4-1 TRBD1 NA TRBJ1-5
TGTGCCAGCAGCGTAGGGCTAGCAGATACGCAGTATTTT CASSVGLADTQYF TRBV9 NA NA TRBJ2-3
TGCAGTGCTAGTCCGGTGAGGGGGACTGAAGCTTTCTTT CSASPVRGTEAFF TRBV20-1 NA NA TRBJ1-1
TGTGCTAGTGGTTTGGTAGGCATCCGGGACAGCCTGAACACCGGGGAGCTGTTTTTT CASGLVGIRDSLNTGELFF TRBV12-5 TRBD1 NA TRBJ2-2
TGTGCTAGTGGTTTGGCCCTCCCGGACAGGAGTGGCTACACCTTC CASGLALPDRSGYTF TRBV12-5 TRBD1 many TRBJ1-2
TGTGCCAGCAGCCCAAAGAACACTGAAGCTTTCTTT CASSPKNTEAFF TRBV3-1/TRBV3-2 NA few TRBJ1-1
TGCGCCAGCAGCGATTTGTCTATTCAAACAGCAACTAATGAAAAACTGTTTTTT CASSDLSIQTATNEKLFF TRBV4-1 NA NA TRBJ1-4
TGTGCCTGGAGCCGGGGGTATCAGCGGGAGCAGTACTTC CAWSRGYQREQYF TRBV30 NA NA TRBJ2-7
TGTGCCAGCAGTTTCGGGACAGAGACCTACGAGCAGTACTTC CASSFGTETYEQYF TRBV6-4 TRBD1 NA TRBJ2-7
TGTGCCAGCAGCCAAGAACGCAGCGGGGGGTTTACAGATACGCAGTATTTT CASSQERSGGFTDTQYF TRBV4-2 TRBD2 NA TRBJ2-3
TGTGCCAGCAGCTTAGCGCCCCAGGGGGCGTATGGCTACACCTTC CASSLAPQGAYGYTF TRBV7-9 TRBD1 NA TRBJ1-2
TGTGCCAGCAGCGTAGCGGGGGGGCCCTACGAGCAGTACTTC CASSVAGGPYEQYF TRBV9 TRBD2 NA TRBJ2-7
TGCGCCAGCAGCTCCGACTCAGGGGGCAGCCATTCACCCCTCCACTTT CASSSDSGGSHSPLHF TRBV5-1 TRBD1 NA TRBJ1-6
TGTGCCAGCAGCCTAGGGGCAGGGGGCATGGGTGAAGCTTTCTTT CASSLGAGGMGEAFF TRBV7-8 TRBD1 few TRBJ1-1
TGTGCCAGCAGGTCGACAGGGTCCCGGGGCTACACCTTC CASRSTGSRGYTF TRBV27 TRBD1 NA TRBJ1-2
TGCGCCAGCAGACGTGACATCAATTTATTCAATGAGCAGTTCTTC CASRRDINLFNEQFF TRBV5-1 NA NA TRBJ2-1
TGTGCCACCCACAAGACAGGGGCAGGTCAGCCCCAGCATTTT CATHKTGAGQPQHF TRBV5-4 TRBD1 NA TRBJ1-5
TGTGCCAGTAGTTACGTAGCAGCCGGCACAGATACGCAGTATTTT CASSYVAAGTDTQYF TRBV19 NA NA TRBJ2-3
TGTGCCAGTAGTATAGACCAGGGACACGGAGCGCTAACAGATACGCAGTATTTT CASSIDQGHGALTDTQYF TRBV19 NA NA TRBJ2-3
TGTGCCAGCAGCTTGGACAGGGAGGAAAAACTGTTTTTT CASSLDREEKLFF TRBV5-4 NA NA TRBJ1-4
TGTGCCAGTAGTATAGAGACAGACTTCAATCAGCCCCAGCATTTT CASSIETDFNQPQHF TRBV19 NA NA TRBJ1-5
TGTGCCAGCAGTTACTGGGGGGAGAACACTGAAGCTTTCTTT CASSYWGENTEAFF TRBV6-2/TRBV6-3 NA NA TRBJ1-1
TGCGCCAACTACGGGGACAACTCCTACGAGCAGTACTTC CANYGDNSYEQYF TRBV4-1 NA NA TRBJ2-7
TGTGCCAGCAGGGCACAGGGGGAAAGCAATCAGCCCCAGCATTTT CASRAQGESNQPQHF TRBV6-4 TRBD1 NA TRBJ1-5
TGTGCCAGCAGCTTGGACAGGGGCTATGGCTACACCTTC CASSLDRGYGYTF TRBV5-5 TRBD1 NA TRBJ1-2